The 8 T cell receptor beta chains below were found in one sample sequenced in a study of cytomegalovirus exposure and HLA in healthy donors. The PCR employed 60 Vbeta primers together with 13 Jbeta primers. The method was immunoSEQ multiplex PCR; TCRdb's version includes in-frame clones alone and lacks a portion of them. This sample has tens of thousands of clones, with 55% to 75% found just once. Specimen: PBMCs. The receptors originated from a man younger than 45 in good health and CMV-seropositive.

This clone was observed a few times. The chain uses TRBV27 and TRBJ1-1; D call uncertain. The germline V gene has CDR1 MNHEY and CDR2 SMNVEV (reference sequence). Deletions cut 2 bases from V and 0 bases from J, with 13 bases between. The CDR3 length is 16 residues. The CDR3 here is CASSLEAFGMNTEAFF. The CDR3 DNA reads as TGTGCCAGCAGTTTAGAGGCCTTCGGGATGAACACTGAAGCTTTCTTT.

The chain uses TRBV7-9 and TRBJ2-7; tentatively, D is TRBD1 (6 bases). Germline CDR1 and CDR2: SEHNR and FQNEAQ (reference sequence). V lost 0 bases and J 6 bases, leaving 12 bases between the germline ends. This CDR3 is built from 14 residues. The CDR3 DNA reads TGTGCCAGCAGCTTAGCCCAACAGGGAACCGAGCAGTACTTC. It is translated as CASSLAQQGTEQYF.

The chain uses TRBV5-6 and TRBJ2-7; D not resolved. CDR1 and CDR2 (germline): SGHDT, YYEEEE. The CDR3 has 14 residues. Trimming cost V 1 base and J 0 bases, with 8 bases left between them. For the CDR3, the DNA is TGTGCCAGCAGCTTGATTCCAAACTCCTACGAGCAGTACTTC. Translating it yields CASSLIPNSYEQYF.

Here the CDR3 reads CASRQGQLNTEAFF. As DNA, the CDR3 is TGTGCCAGCAGACAGGGACAGCTTAACACTGAAGCTTTCTTT. V is TRBV6-6 and J is TRBJ1-1, with TRBD1 matching 7 bases. The CDR3 runs 14 residues. V trimming: 6 bases; J trimming: 2 bases; junction bases outside the gene matches: 6. Germline-derived CDR1 and CDR2 are MNHNY and SVGAGI (reference sequence).

The chain joins TRBV6-5 to TRBJ2-7; D might be TRBD2 (5 bases). V lost 2 bases to trimming and J lost 4 bases, with 9 bases between them. The CDR3 is made up of 13 amino acids. Germline V gene data show CDR1 as MNHEY and CDR2 as SVGAGI. CDR3 coding DNA: TGTGCCAGCAGTTACGAGGGTCGGTACGAGCAGTACTTC. It yields the protein CASSYEGRYEQYF.

V usage is TRBV27 and J usage is TRBJ2-5; D gene unclear. V dropped 4 bases and J dropped 11 bases, with 17 bases sitting between them. Germline CDR1 reads MNHEY; CDR2 reads SMNVEV (reference sequence). The CDR3 is 13 amino acids. CDR3 nucleotide sequence: TGTGCCAGCAGTTACACCCAGGATACAGAGCAGTACTTC. Translated, it gives CASSYTQDTEQYF.

This clone was observed a handful of times. The V call is TRBV5-1, the J call TRBJ2-1; 9 bases are shared with TRBD1. Germline CDR1 and CDR2: SGHRS and YFSETQ. The V and J ends lost 4 bases and 2 bases, in that order; junction bases with no gene match: 7. The CDR3 loop spans 16 amino acids. The DNA for the CDR3 is TGCGCCAGCAGCCCAAGGGGGACAGGGACCTACAATGAGCAGTTCTTC. Its protein product is CASSPRGTGTYNEQFF.

The chain employs TRBV13 and TRBJ2-7; possibly TRBD1 for D (6 bases). The CDR3 runs 15 residues. Trimming removed 0 bases at V and 7 bases at J, with 16 bases between. CDR1 and CDR2 (germline): PRHDT, FYEKMQ (reference sequence). CDR3 protein: CASSLGTGTWGEQYF. CDR3 nucleotide sequence: TGTGCCAGCAGCTTAGGAACAGGGACCTGGGGGGAGCAGTACTTC.